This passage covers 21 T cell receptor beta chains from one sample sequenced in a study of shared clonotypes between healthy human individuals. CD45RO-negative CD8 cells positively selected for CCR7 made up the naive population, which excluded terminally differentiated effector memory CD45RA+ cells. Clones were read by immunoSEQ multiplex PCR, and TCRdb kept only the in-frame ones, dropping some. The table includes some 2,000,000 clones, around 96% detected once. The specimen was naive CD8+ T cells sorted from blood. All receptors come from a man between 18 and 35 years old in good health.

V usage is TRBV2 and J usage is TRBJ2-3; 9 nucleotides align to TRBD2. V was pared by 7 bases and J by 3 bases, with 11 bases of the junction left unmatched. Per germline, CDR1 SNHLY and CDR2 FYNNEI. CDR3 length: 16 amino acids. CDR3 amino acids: CASTEGAGGLTDTQYF. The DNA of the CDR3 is TGTGCCAGCACCGAGGGGGCGGGAGGGCTTACAGATACGCAGTATTTT.

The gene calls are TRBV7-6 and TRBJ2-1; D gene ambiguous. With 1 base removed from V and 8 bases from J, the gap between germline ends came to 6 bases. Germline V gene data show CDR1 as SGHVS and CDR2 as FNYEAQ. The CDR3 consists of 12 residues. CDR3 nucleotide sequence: TGTGCCAGCAGCTTAGAGTTCCATGAGCAGTTCTTC. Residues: CASSLEFHEQFF.

The CDR3 DNA reads TGCGCCAGCAGCCCCTCTCCGGGGGAGGGGTTGACAGATACGCAGTATTTT. Its protein product is CASSPSPGEGLTDTQYF. The rearrangement links TRBV5-1 to TRBJ2-3, with 7 positions matching TRBD2. The CDR3 totals 17 residues. V trimming: 4 bases; J trimming: 3 bases; junction bases outside the gene matches: 14. Germline loops: CDR1 SGHRS, CDR2 YFSETQ.

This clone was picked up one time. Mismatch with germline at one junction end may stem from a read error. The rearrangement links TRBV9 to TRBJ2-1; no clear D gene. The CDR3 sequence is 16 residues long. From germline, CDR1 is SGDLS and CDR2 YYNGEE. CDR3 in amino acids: CASSVGGYSSSNEQFF. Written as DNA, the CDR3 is TGTGCCAGCAGCGTAGGCGGTTATTCCTCCTCCAATGAGCAGTTCTTC.

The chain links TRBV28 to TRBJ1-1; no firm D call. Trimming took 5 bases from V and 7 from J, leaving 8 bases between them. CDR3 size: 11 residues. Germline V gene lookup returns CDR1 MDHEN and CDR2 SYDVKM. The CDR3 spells CASSGRSEAFF. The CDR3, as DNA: TGTGCCAGCAGTGGACGGAGTGAAGCTTTCTTT.

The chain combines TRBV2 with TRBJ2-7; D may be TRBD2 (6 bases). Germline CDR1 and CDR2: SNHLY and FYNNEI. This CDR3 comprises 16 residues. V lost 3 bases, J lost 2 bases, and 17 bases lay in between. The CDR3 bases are TGTGCCAGCAGTGATTTAGCGGTCCCCCACCCCTACGAGCAGTACTTC. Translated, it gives CASSDLAVPHPYEQYF.

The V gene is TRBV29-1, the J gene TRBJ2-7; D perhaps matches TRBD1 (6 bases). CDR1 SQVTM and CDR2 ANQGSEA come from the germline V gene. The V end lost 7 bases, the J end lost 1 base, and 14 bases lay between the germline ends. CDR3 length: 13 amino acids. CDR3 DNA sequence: TGCAGCGCACAGGGTCTTAAGTCCTACGAGCAGTACTTC. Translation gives CSAQGLKSYEQYF.

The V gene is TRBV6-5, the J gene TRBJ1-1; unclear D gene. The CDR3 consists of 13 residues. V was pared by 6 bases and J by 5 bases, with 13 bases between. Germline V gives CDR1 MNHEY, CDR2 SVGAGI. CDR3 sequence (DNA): TGTGCCAGCAGACCGTTATTGGGTACTGAAGCTTTCTTT. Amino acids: CASRPLLGTEAFF.

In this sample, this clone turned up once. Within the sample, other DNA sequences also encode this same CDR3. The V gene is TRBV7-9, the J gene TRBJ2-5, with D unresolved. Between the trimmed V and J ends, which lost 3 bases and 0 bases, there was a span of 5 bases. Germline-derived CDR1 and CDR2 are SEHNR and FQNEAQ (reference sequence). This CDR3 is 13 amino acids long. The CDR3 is CASSFGDQETQYF. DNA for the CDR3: TGTGCCAGCAGCTTCGGAGACCAAGAGACCCAGTACTTC.

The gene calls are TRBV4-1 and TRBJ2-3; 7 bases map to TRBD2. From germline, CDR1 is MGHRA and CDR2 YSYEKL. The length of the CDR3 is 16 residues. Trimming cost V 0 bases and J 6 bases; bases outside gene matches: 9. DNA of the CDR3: TGCGCCAGCAGCCAAGATGGTGCTAGCGGAGGGGATACGCAGTATTTT. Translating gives CASSQDGASGGDTQYF.

The CDR3 DNA is TGTGCCAGCAGCATTGGAAGGGGGCACAACGAGCAGTACTTC. It specifies CASSIGRGHNEQYF. The chain carries TRBV5-4 and TRBJ2-7, with 7 bases matching TRBD1. J gave up 5 bases and V 4 bases, and 9 bases lay outside the gene matches. The CDR3 contains 14 residues. The germline V gene has CDR1 SGHNT and CDR2 YYREEE (reference sequence).

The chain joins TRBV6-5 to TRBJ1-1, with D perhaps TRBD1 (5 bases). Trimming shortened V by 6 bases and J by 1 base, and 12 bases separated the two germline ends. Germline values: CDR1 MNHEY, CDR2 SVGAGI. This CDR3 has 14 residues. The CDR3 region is CASRLTAENTEAFF. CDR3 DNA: TGTGCCAGCAGGCTGACAGCTGAGAACACTGAAGCTTTCTTT.

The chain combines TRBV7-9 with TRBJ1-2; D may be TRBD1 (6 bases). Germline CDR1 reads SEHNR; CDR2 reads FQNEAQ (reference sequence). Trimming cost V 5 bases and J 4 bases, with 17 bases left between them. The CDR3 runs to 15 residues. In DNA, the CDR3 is TGTGCCAGCAGCCCACCACAGGGTTTGAGCTATGGCTACACCTTC. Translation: CASSPPQGLSYGYTF.

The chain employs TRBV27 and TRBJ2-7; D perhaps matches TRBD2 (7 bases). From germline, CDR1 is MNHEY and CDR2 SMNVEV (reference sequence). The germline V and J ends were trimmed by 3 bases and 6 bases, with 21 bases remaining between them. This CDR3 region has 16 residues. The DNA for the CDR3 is TGTGCCAGCAGTTTTGGGGGGGCGGCTCCGTTTCCCGAGCAGTACTTC. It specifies CASSFGGAAPFPEQYF.

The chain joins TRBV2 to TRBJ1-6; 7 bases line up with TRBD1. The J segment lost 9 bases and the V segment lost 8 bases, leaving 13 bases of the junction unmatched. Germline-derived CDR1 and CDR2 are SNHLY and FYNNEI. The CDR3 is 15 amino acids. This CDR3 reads CASGGHEGASSPLHF. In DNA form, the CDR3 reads TGTGCCAGCGGGGGGCATGAGGGGGCCAGTTCACCCCTCCACTTT.

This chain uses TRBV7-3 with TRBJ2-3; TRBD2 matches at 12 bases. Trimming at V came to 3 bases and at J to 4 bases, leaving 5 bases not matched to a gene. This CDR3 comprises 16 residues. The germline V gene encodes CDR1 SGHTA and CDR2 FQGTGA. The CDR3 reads CASSFLAGGPADTQYF. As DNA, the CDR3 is TGTGCCAGCAGCTTTCTAGCGGGGGGGCCCGCAGATACGCAGTATTTT.

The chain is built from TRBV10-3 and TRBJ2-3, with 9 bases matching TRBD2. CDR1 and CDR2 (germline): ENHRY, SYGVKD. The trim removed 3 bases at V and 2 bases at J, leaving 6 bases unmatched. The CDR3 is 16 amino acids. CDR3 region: CAISEDASGVTDTQYF. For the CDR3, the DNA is TGTGCCATCAGTGAAGATGCTAGCGGGGTCACAGATACGCAGTATTTT.

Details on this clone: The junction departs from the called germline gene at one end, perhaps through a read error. The CDR3 sequence: CASSPRLVRLGDTQCF. DNA of the CDR3: TGTGCCAGCAGTCCCCGACTAGTTAGACTAGGGGATACGCAGTGTTTT. The chain employs TRBV27 and TRBJ2-3; perhaps TRBD2 as D (6 bases). Looked up from germline, CDR1 is MNHEY and CDR2 is SMNVEV (reference sequence). The CDR3 is 16 residues long.

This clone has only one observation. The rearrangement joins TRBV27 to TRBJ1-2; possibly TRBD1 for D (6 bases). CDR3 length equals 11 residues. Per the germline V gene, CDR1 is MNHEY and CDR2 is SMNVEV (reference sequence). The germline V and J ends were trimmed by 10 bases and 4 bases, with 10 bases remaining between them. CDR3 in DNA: TGTGCCACGGGGGCTGGCTATGGCTACACCTTC. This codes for CATGAGYGYTF.

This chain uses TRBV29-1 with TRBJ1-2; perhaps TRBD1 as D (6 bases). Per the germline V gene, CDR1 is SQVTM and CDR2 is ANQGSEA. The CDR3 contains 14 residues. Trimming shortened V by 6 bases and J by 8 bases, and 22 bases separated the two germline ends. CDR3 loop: CSVRGLSGMEGYTF. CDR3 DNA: TGCAGCGTCAGGGGACTTTCCGGGATGGAGGGCTACACCTTC.

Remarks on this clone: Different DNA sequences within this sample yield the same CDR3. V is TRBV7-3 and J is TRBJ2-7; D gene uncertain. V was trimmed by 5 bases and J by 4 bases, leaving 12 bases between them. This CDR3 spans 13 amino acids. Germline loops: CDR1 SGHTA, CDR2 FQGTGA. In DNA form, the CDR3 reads TGTGCCAGCAGCCTCTCGGACGGGTACGAGCAGTACTTC. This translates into CASSLSDGYEQYF.